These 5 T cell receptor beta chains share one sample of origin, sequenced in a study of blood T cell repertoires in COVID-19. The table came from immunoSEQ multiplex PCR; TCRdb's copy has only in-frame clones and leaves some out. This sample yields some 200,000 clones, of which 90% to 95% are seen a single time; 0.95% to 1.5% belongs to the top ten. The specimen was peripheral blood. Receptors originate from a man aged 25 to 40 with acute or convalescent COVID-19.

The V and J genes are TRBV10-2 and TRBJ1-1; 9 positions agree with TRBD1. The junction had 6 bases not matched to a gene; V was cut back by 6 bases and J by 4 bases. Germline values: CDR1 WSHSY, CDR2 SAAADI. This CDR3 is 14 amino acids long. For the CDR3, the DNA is TGCGCCAGCAGAGGGACAGGGTTCTCCACTGAAGCTTTCTTT. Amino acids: CASRGTGFSTEAFF.

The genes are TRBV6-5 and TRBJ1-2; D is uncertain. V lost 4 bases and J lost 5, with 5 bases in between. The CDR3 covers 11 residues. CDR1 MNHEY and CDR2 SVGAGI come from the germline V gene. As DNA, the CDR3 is TGTGCCAGCAGTTCGAGATATGGCTACACCTTC. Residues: CASSSRYGYTF.

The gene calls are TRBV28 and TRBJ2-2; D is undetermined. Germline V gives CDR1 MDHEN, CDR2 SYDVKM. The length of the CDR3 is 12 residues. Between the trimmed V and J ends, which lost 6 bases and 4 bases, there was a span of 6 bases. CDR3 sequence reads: CASRLRTGELFF. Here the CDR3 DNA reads TGTGCCAGCAGGTTGCGCACCGGGGAGCTGTTTTTT.

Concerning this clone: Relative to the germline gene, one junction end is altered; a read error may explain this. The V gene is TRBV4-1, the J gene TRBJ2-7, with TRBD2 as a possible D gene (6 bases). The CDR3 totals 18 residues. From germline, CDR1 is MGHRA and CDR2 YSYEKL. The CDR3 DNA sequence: TGCGCCAGCAGCCAAGATTTCTCACTAGCACGAGTCTCCCACGAGCAGTACTTC. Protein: CASSQDFSLARVSHEQYF.

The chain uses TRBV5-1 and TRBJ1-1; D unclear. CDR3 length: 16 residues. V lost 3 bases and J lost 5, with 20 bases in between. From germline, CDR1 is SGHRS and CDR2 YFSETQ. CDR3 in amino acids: CASSSGSVVAGTEAFF. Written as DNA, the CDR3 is TGCGCCAGCAGCTCCGGCTCAGTAGTCGCGGGGACTGAAGCTTTCTTT.